One sample yielded the 28 T cell receptor beta chains listed below, sequenced in a study of T cell changes during pregnancy in multiple sclerosis (dated by TCRdb to about 2019). Library construction relied on the immunoSEQ multiplex PCR assay. This immuneACCESS table, as held by TCRdb, lists in-frame sequences with V and J called but not all clones. Of the missing ones, under half trace to an unresolved V gene in checked studies; the others have no known cause. The table for this sample lists tens of thousands of clones; roughly 92% of them were counted only once. In total, the top ten clones hold less than 3.5% of the sample. The source material was peripheral blood, sampled in the third trimester of pregnancy. Receptor source: a female donor in good health, enrolled as a control in a pregnancy study.

This chain connects TRBV19 to TRBJ2-7; D is possibly TRBD2 (5 bases). Germline CDR1 and CDR2: LNHDA and SQIVND (reference sequence). This CDR3 has 15 residues. Trimming took 6 bases from V and 2 from J, leaving 17 bases between them. DNA of the CDR3: TGTGCCAGTAGGAATATCCTCCGGGGTCCCTACGAGCAGTACTTC. Protein product: CASRNILRGPYEQYF.

The CDR3, as DNA: TGTGCCAGCCGCTACGGCCCAGGGCTAGGTGGAAACACCATATATTTT. It is translated as CASRYGPGLGGNTIYF. The J gene is TRBJ1-3, the V gene TRBV27, with TRBD1 as a possible D gene (5 bases). The germline V gene encodes CDR1 MNHEY and CDR2 SMNVEV (reference sequence). With 8 bases removed from V and 3 bases from J, the gap between germline ends came to 20 bases. This CDR3 is built from 16 residues.

This clone was observed a few times. This chain connects TRBV2 to TRBJ1-1; maybe TRBD1 (5 bases). CDR3 length equals 13 residues. Germline V gives CDR1 SNHLY, CDR2 FYNNEI. Trimming removed 4 bases from V and 1 base from J, with 7 bases in between. CDR3 sequence: CASSVTGNTEAFF. The CDR3 DNA follows: TGTGCCAGCAGTGTAACAGGGAACACTGAAGCTTTCTTT.

With regard to this clone: Other DNA sequences from this sample encode an identical CDR3 as well. The rearrangement links TRBV7-9 to TRBJ1-1; 9 nucleotides agree with TRBD1. From germline, CDR1 is SEHNR and CDR2 FQNEAQ (reference sequence). The CDR3 has 14 residues. The trim removed 4 bases at V and 1 base at J, leaving 1 base unmatched. CDR3 region: CASSWGQGNTEAFF. The DNA of the CDR3 is TGTGCCAGCAGCTGGGGACAGGGGAACACTGAAGCTTTCTTT.

The chain recombines TRBV6-4 with TRBJ2-1, with no clear D. Germline V gene lookup returns CDR1 MRHNA and CDR2 SNTAGT. Trimming took off 6 bases at V and 10 bases at J, with 25 bases between the two ends. There are 16 residues in the CDR3. CDR3: CASSSTLTHPPWEQFF. In nucleotides, the CDR3 is TGTGCCAGCAGCAGTACACTAACCCATCCACCGTGGGAGCAGTTCTTC.

The CDR3 nucleotides read TGTGCCAGCAGCTCGGACAGAAACGAGCAGTACTTC. Encoded protein: CASSSDRNEQYF. The rearrangement joins TRBV7-9 to TRBJ2-7, with a possible D match to TRBD1 (6 bases). Trimming took 4 bases from V and 5 from J, leaving 9 bases between them. Germline-derived CDR1 and CDR2 are SEHNR and FQNEAQ (reference sequence). The length of the CDR3 is 12 residues.

The DNA for the CDR3 is TGTGCCAGCAGCTTAGTACTACAGGGGGCTTTCTACGAGCAGTACTTC. Translated, it gives CASSLVLQGAFYEQYF. The V gene is TRBV7-9, the J gene TRBJ2-7, with 9 nucleotides matching TRBD1. J was trimmed by 3 bases and V by 1 base; bases with no gene match: 7. This CDR3 comprises 16 residues. Germline V gene lookup returns CDR1 SEHNR and CDR2 FQNEAQ (reference sequence).

The chain employs TRBV7-2 and TRBJ2-3; 10 nucleotides line up with TRBD2. CDR3 length equals 18 residues. Germline V CDR1 and CDR2: SGHTA, FQGNSA. V shed 1 base and J 8 bases; nucleotides not matched to a gene: 15. CDR3 bases: TGTGCCAGCAGCTTAGAGTTCCGGACTAGCGGTTTTAAGGTTACGCAGTATTTT. Protein: CASSLEFRTSGFKVTQYF.

The V and J genes are TRBV2 and TRBJ2-3, with D tentatively TRBD2 (5 bases). There are 15 residues in the CDR3. Trimming left V 3 bases short and J 5 bases short, with 15 bases between. Germline V gene lookup returns CDR1 SNHLY and CDR2 FYNNEI. CDR3 protein: CASSDVLGNGDTQYF. CDR3 bases: TGTGCCAGCAGTGACGTACTAGGAAACGGAGATACGCAGTATTTT.

J is TRBJ2-3 and V is TRBV5-1; D is possibly TRBD1 (5 bases). The CDR3 is made up of 11 amino acids. Per germline, CDR1 SGHRS and CDR2 YFSETQ. Between the trimmed V and J ends, which lost 9 bases and 8 bases, there was a span of 13 bases. This chain's CDR3 is CATESQGTQYF. Here the CDR3 DNA reads TGCGCCACCGAGTCTCAGGGTACGCAGTATTTT.

The chain is built from TRBV14 and TRBJ2-5, with TRBD1 matching over 7 bases. The CDR3 extends over 12 amino acids. J gave up 4 bases and V 8 bases, and 4 bases lay outside the gene matches. Germline CDR1 SGHDN, CDR2 FVKESK. The CDR3 nucleotides are TGTGCCAGCCAGGGGGTTGGAGAGACCCAGTACTTC. It yields the protein CASQGVGETQYF.

The chain links TRBV6-6 to TRBJ2-2; 9 bases map to TRBD2. From germline, CDR1 is MNHNY and CDR2 SVGAGI (reference sequence). The CDR3 extends over 15 amino acids. V shed 6 bases and J 6 bases; nucleotides not matched to a gene: 8. CDR3 residues: CASSGAGGPSGELFF. The CDR3 DNA reads TGTGCCAGCAGCGGGGCGGGAGGGCCCTCCGGGGAGCTGTTTTTT.

This clone was seen a single time. This sequence joins TRBV12-5 and TRBJ1-2; tentative D call: TRBD1 (5 bases). The CDR3 is 14 amino acids. Trimming left V 5 bases short and J 7 bases short, with 17 bases between. The germline V gene has CDR1 LGHNT and CDR2 FRNRAP. The CDR3 is CASGVSQGTGGYTF. The CDR3 nucleotides are TGTGCTAGTGGTGTCTCCCAGGGCACGGGTGGCTACACCTTC.

The chain recombines TRBV28 with TRBJ2-7; possible D gene TRBD1, 7 bases. This CDR3 is built from 19 residues. Germline V gene lookup returns CDR1 MDHEN and CDR2 SYDVKM. Between the trimmed V and J ends, which lost 4 bases and 4 bases, there was a span of 29 bases. The CDR3 coding sequence is TGTGCCAGCAGTTCCCGACAGGGAAGGAGGGGACTCTCACCTTACGAGCAGTACTTC. Its translation is CASSSRQGRRGLSPYEQYF.

The chain couples TRBV5-4 to TRBJ2-1; D is perhaps TRBD1 (5 bases). The V gene lost 2 bases and the J gene lost 5 bases, with 5 bases spanning the gap. Germline CDR1 is SGHNT and CDR2 is YYREEE (reference sequence). This CDR3 has 12 residues. CDR3 protein: CASSFRDNEQFF. CDR3 DNA sequence: TGTGCCAGCAGCTTCAGGGACAATGAGCAGTTCTTC.

The chain couples TRBV5-6 to TRBJ2-3; 7 nucleotides line up with TRBD2. The germline V gene encodes CDR1 SGHDT and CDR2 YYEEEE. V lost 3 bases, J lost 2 bases, and 3 bases stayed unmatched. This CDR3 comprises 14 residues. The DNA for the CDR3 is TGTGCCAGCAGCTCGGGACTATTCACAGATACGCAGTATTTT. Its protein product is CASSSGLFTDTQYF.

The chain links TRBV28 to TRBJ1-2, with 7 positions matching TRBD1. Unmatched junction bases numbered 8, after V lost 7 bases and J lost 3 bases. This CDR3 region has 14 residues. The germline gives CDR1 MDHEN, CDR2 SYDVKM. The CDR3, as DNA: TGTGCCAGCACCTACAGGGGCTCTCACTATGGCTACACCTTC. Translating gives CASTYRGSHYGYTF.

The rearrangement uses TRBV27 and TRBJ2-7; no definite D call. The CDR3 consists of 13 residues. The V gene lost 5 bases and the J gene lost 7 bases, with 15 bases spanning the gap. Germline V CDR1 and CDR2: MNHEY, SMNVEV (reference sequence). The CDR3 bases are TGTGCCAGCAGTCGCGACGGGTTTGGGGAGCAGTACTTC. Its protein product is CASSRDGFGEQYF.

The CDR3 protein is CASSLSGTVYNEQFF. CDR3 nucleotides: TGTGCCAGCAGCTTAAGCGGGACTGTCTACAATGAGCAGTTCTTC. The V call is TRBV7-2, the J call TRBJ2-1, with 7 bases matching TRBD2. Germline trimming cut 2 bases from V and 3 bases from J; bases unmatched to any gene: 4. Germline CDR1 SGHTA, CDR2 FQGNSA. The CDR3 has 15 residues.

This clone has only one observation. The V call is TRBV2, the J call TRBJ2-4; D is possibly TRBD1 (6 bases). V was shortened by 6 bases and J by 10 bases, with 16 bases between the two germline ends. Germline V gene lookup returns CDR1 SNHLY and CDR2 FYNNEI. There are 13 residues in the CDR3. The CDR3 protein is CASRIGTTNIQYF. The CDR3 bases are TGTGCCAGCAGGATTGGGACAACAAATATTCAGTACTTC.

The chain carries TRBV6-5 and TRBJ1-6; no reliable D call. This CDR3 has 15 residues. The V end was cut by 7 bases, the J end by 7 bases, with 17 bases between. Looked up from germline, CDR1 is MNHEY and CDR2 is SVGAGI. CDR3 region: CASNRLGRENSPLHF. In DNA, the CDR3 is TGTGCCAGCAACCGATTGGGAAGGGAGAATTCACCCCTCCACTTT.

The rearrangement joins TRBV5-1 to TRBJ2-1; the D gene is possibly TRBD2 (6 bases). The germline V gene has CDR1 SGHRS and CDR2 YFSETQ. V lost 4 bases and J 14 bases, leaving 19 bases between the germline ends. The CDR3 runs 13 residues. This CDR3 is CASSRRARGIEFF. The CDR3 DNA sequence: TGCGCCAGCAGCCGGAGGGCACGAGGAATAGAGTTCTTC.

CDR3 in DNA: TGTGCCAGCAGCCACCGAGCGGGGAACACTGAAGCTTTCTTT. It encodes CASSHRAGNTEAFF. The chain couples TRBV5-5 to TRBJ1-1; D is undetermined. Per the germline V gene, CDR1 is SGHKS and CDR2 is YYEKEE (reference sequence). V lost 4 bases, J lost 1 base, and 11 bases lay in between. CDR3 size: 14 residues. Full variable domain (remainder filled in from reference TRBV5-5 and TRBJ1-1): DAGVTQSPTHLIKTRGQQVTLRCSPISGHKSVSWYQQVLGQGPQFIFQYYEKEERGRGNFPDRFSARQFPNYSSELNVNALLLGDSALYLCASSHRAGNTEAFFGQGTRLTVV.

This rearrangement joins TRBV10-2 to TRBJ2-1, with 12 bases identical to TRBD2. The CDR3 has 15 amino acids. Germline trimming cut 6 bases from V and 5 bases from J; bases unmatched to any gene: 5. In germline, CDR1 is WSHSY, CDR2 SAAADI. CDR3 nucleotides: TGCGCCAGCAGGCGGTGGACTAGCGGGGACAATGAGCAGTTCTTC. Its protein product is CASRRWTSGDNEQFF.

This chain connects TRBV28 to TRBJ2-7, with 7 bases that match TRBD1. This CDR3 contains 16 residues. Germline V CDR1 and CDR2: MDHEN, SYDVKM. The trim removed 5 bases at V and 5 bases at J, leaving 15 bases unmatched. CDR3 sequence: CASSGPRDRGSDEQYF. The CDR3 DNA is TGTGCCAGCAGTGGACCCCGGGACAGAGGATCCGACGAGCAGTACTTC.

This chain connects TRBV28 to TRBJ2-2; perhaps TRBD1 as D (5 bases). CDR1 is MDHEN, CDR2 SYDVKM, per germline. This CDR3 contains 18 residues. The ends were cut back, 6 bases at V and 2 bases at J, with 22 bases in the middle. The CDR3 sequence: CASSPSRWGTNNTGELFF. The CDR3 nucleotides are TGTGCCAGCAGCCCGTCCCGTTGGGGCACGAATAACACCGGGGAGCTGTTTTTT.

The chain couples TRBV5-5 to TRBJ2-1, with D possibly being TRBD1 (6 bases). The germline V gene has CDR1 SGHKS and CDR2 YYEKEE (reference sequence). This CDR3 has 15 amino acids. The V and J ends lost 7 bases and 0 bases respectively, with 14 bases between them. Here the CDR3 DNA reads TGTGCCAGCCGCCAAGGACAGAGCTCCTACAATGAGCAGTTCTTC. It codes for CASRQGQSSYNEQFF.

V and J are TRBV19 and TRBJ1-5; D uncertain. Trimming shortened V by 5 bases and J by 5 bases, and 19 bases separated the two germline ends. CDR1 is LNHDA, CDR2 SQIVND, per germline (reference sequence). This CDR3 region has 16 residues. The CDR3 loop reads CASSPDSGFQDQPQHF. The CDR3 region has the DNA TGTGCCAGTAGTCCAGACTCGGGATTCCAGGATCAGCCCCAGCATTTT.